Shown below are 26 T cell receptor beta chains from a single sample sequenced in a study of vaccination and CD4 T cells after COVID-19. Which antigens these TCRs recognize remains unknown. Treatment here: roughly ten-day PBMC culture with coronavirus spike peptide pools or control peptides (ViraFEST assay). Researchers collected the unexposed donor's CD4+ T cells before the COVID-19 pandemic (2011-2018). Cultured CD4+ T cells had their DNA profiled by the Oncomine TCR Beta short-read assay. TCRdb re-derived calls from the PCR reads in MiXCR, one entry per CDR3 protein. The table shows about 5,400 distinct CDR3 sequences, with more than 35% occurring only once. The material sequenced was CD4+ T cells from blood, cultured in vitro. The receptors were sampled from a human donor in good health.

By sample fraction, this clonotype is medium-sized (0.01 to 0.1%). At one boundary the junction diverges from the germline segment, which might be a read error. The V gene is TRBV20-1, the J gene TRBJ1-1; D might be TRBD1 (5 bases). The CDR3 runs to 13 residues. CDR1 is DFQATT, CDR2 SNEGSKA, per germline (reference sequence). Written as DNA, the CDR3 is TGCAGTGGCGCCCCGACCGGGACCGCCATCCTGAAATTT. Its protein product is CSGAPTGTAILKF.

The table lists this clonotype with a few counts. The rearrangement joins TRBV6-5 to TRBJ2-2; either TRBD1 or TRBD2 may fit D (5 bases each). Germline CDR1 reads MNHEY; CDR2 reads SVGAGI. This CDR3 is built from 16 residues. V lost 3 bases and J 6 bases, leaving 17 bases between the germline ends. Written as DNA, the CDR3 is TGTGCCAGCAGTTATCCCCCGGGACCACAATCCGGGGAGCTGTTTTTT. As protein: CASSYPPGPQSGELFF.

This chain joins TRBV6-2 or TRBV6-3 and TRBJ2-1; D might be TRBD2 (6 bases). V was cut by 5 bases and J by 3 bases, with 14 bases left in between. This CDR3 region has 15 residues. Germline CDR1 reads MNHEY; CDR2 reads SVGEGT. The CDR3 DNA sequence: TGTGCCAGCAGTGACCCGACGGACTACTACAATGAGCAGTTCTTC. Its translation: CASSDPTDYYNEQFF.

The chain couples TRBV20-1 to TRBJ2-5; TRBD2 is a possible D gene (5 bases). This CDR3 has 13 residues. Trimming took off 6 bases at V and 1 base at J, with 12 bases between the two ends. CDR1 is DFQATT and CDR2 is SNEGSKA in the germline V gene (reference sequence). DNA for the CDR3: TGCAGTGCACAATGGACTCTCCAAGAGACCCAGTACTTC. Translation gives CSAQWTLQETQYF.

The chain carries TRBV20-1 and TRBJ2-1; TRBD1 is a possible D gene (6 bases). The V gene lost 6 bases and the J gene lost 8 bases, with 14 bases spanning the gap. This CDR3 is 12 amino acids long. Germline loops: CDR1 DFQATT, CDR2 SNEGSKA (reference sequence). CDR3 in DNA: TGCAGTGCAAACAGGGTTCTCGATGAGCAGTTCTTC. It yields the protein CSANRVLDEQFF.

This clonotype was observed a single time. The chain carries TRBV28 and TRBJ1-5; D may be TRBD1 (6 bases). CDR3 length equals 14 residues. Trimming took off 3 bases at V and 4 bases at J, with 10 bases between the two ends. Germline V gives CDR1 MDHEN, CDR2 SYDVKM. The DNA of the CDR3 is TGTGCCAGCAGTTTTCCGGGGGCGAATCAGCCCCAGCATTTT. Protein: CASSFPGANQPQHF.

The chain is built from TRBV19 and TRBJ1-1; no reliable D call. The V end was cut by 5 bases, the J end by 1 base, with 5 bases between. Germline V gene lookup returns CDR1 LNHDA and CDR2 SQIVND (reference sequence). The CDR3 is 12 amino acids. The CDR3 spells CASSPTNTEAFF. In nucleotides, the CDR3 is TGTGCCAGTAGTCCAACGAACACTGAAGCTTTCTTT.

The table lists this clonotype with a few counts. The chain links TRBV29-1 to TRBJ2-3; 13 bases match TRBD2. The germline gives CDR1 SQVTM, CDR2 ANQGSEA. Losses at the gene ends were 6 bases for V and 4 bases for J; bases not matched to a gene: 10. The CDR3 has 16 residues. The CDR3 DNA is TGCAGCGTCCGCATACTAGCGGGGGGGCCGGCAGATACGCAGTATTTT. This codes for CSVRILAGGPADTQYF.

This clonotype was detected only a few times. This rearrangement joins TRBV2 to TRBJ1-2; 8 nucleotides agree with TRBD1. Germline assignment: CDR1 SNHLY and CDR2 FYNNEI. This CDR3 contains 14 residues. V trimming: 6 bases; J trimming: 7 bases; junction bases outside the gene matches: 10. The CDR3 region is CASRPNPGGGGYTF. In DNA, the CDR3 is TGTGCCAGCAGACCAAACCCAGGGGGCGGTGGCTACACCTTC.

This clonotype was counted once. V gene TRBV5-1 combines with J gene TRBJ1-2, with 9 bases aligning to TRBD1. Germline V gene lookup returns CDR1 SGHRS and CDR2 YFSETQ. The length of the CDR3 is 14 residues. The trim removed 0 bases at V and 4 bases at J, leaving 1 base unmatched. DNA for the CDR3: TGCGCCAGCAGCTTGGGGACAGGGGTCTATGGCTACACCTTC. Translating gives CASSLGTGVYGYTF.

The chain couples TRBV28 to TRBJ1-1; D is perhaps TRBD1 (6 bases). The CDR3 extends over 14 amino acids. The V gene's germline CDR1 is MDHEN and CDR2 SYDVKM. Trimming pared 7 bases from V and 4 bases from J, leaving 16 bases between. The CDR3 DNA is TGTGCCAGCAAACGCTACAGGGCGGGCACTGAAGCTTTCTTT. Translated, it gives CASKRYRAGTEAFF.

The chain recombines TRBV28 with TRBJ2-1, with D tentatively TRBD2 (5 bases). CDR3 length: 11 residues. V lost 2 bases to trimming and J lost 9 bases, with 5 bases between them. Germline-derived CDR1 and CDR2 are MDHEN and SYDVKM. CDR3 nucleotide sequence: TGTGCCAGCAGTTTAGGAGGTGAGCAGTTCTTC. Protein product: CASSLGGEQFF.

This rearrangement joins TRBV12-3 or TRBV12-4 to TRBJ2-7, with a possible D match to TRBD1 (5 bases). V was pared by 2 bases and J by 3 bases, with 14 bases between. CDR3 length equals 15 residues. The CDR3: CASSLRLGHHYEQYF. The CDR3 bases are TGTGCCAGCAGTTTAAGGCTTGGACACCACTACGAGCAGTACTTC.

This clonotype was picked up a small number of times. This rearrangement joins TRBV20-1 to TRBJ2-7; 10 bases fit TRBD2. Germline CDR1 reads DFQATT; CDR2 reads SNEGSKA (reference sequence). The CDR3 extends over 15 amino acids. With V trimmed by 1 base and J by 4 bases, 7 bases remained unmatched. The CDR3 coding sequence is TGCAGTGCTAGAGTCGATGCTAGCGGGGGATACGAGCAGTACTTC. Translating it yields CSARVDASGGYEQYF.

Comments on this clonotype: Germline and junction disagree at one end, which may indicate a read error. CDR3 protein: CASNERERYGYTF. The CDR3 DNA follows: TGTGCCAGCAATGAAAGGGAGAGGTATGGCTACACCTTC. The chain is built from TRBV25-1 and TRBJ1-2; D uncertain. CDR1 and CDR2 from the germline V gene are MGHDK and SYGVNS. This CDR3 has 13 amino acids.

Only a few counts were recorded for this clonotype. The CDR3, as DNA: TGTGCCAGTAGTACCCGTTGGACAGAAGAGCAGTACTTC. It yields the protein CASSTRWTEEQYF. J is TRBJ2-7 and V is TRBV19; perhaps TRBD1 as D (6 bases). The length of the CDR3 is 13 residues. Per germline, CDR1 LNHDA and CDR2 SQIVND (reference sequence). V lost 4 bases to trimming and J lost 7 bases, with 14 bases between them. Variable domain in full (rest from reference TRBV19 and TRBJ2-7): DGGITQSPKYLFRKEGQNVTLSCEQNLNHDAMYWYRQDPGQGLRLIYYSQIVNDFQKGDIAEGYSVSREKKESFPLTVTSAQKNPTAFYLCASSTRWTEEQYFGPGTRLTVT.

The V call is TRBV5-1, the J call TRBJ2-1, with 10 bases lining up with TRBD1. Germline lookup yields CDR1 SGHRS and CDR2 YFSETQ. CDR3 size: 14 residues. The junction had 3 bases not matched to a gene; V was cut back by 3 bases and J by 6 bases. CDR3 in DNA: TGCGCCAGCAGCTCGTGGACAGGGGGCAATGAGCAGTTCTTC. This sequence encodes CASSSWTGGNEQFF.

The table lists this clonotype with a few counts. The chain has TRBV20-1 and TRBJ1-2; 8 positions agree with TRBD1. The germline V gene has CDR1 DFQATT and CDR2 SNEGSKA (reference sequence). The CDR3 is 13 amino acids. The junction had 7 bases not matched to a gene; V was cut back by 6 bases and J by 4 bases. The CDR3 is CSASTGVPYGYTF. Here the CDR3 DNA reads TGCAGTGCCTCGACAGGGGTGCCCTATGGCTACACCTTC.

This clonotype showed up just a few times. This chain uses TRBV19 with TRBJ1-1; D remains ambiguous. The CDR3 is 13 residues long. V lost 4 bases and J 6 bases, leaving 12 bases between the germline ends. The V gene's germline CDR1 is LNHDA and CDR2 SQIVND (reference sequence). Here the CDR3 reads CASSKLGSSEAFF. The DNA of the CDR3 is TGTGCCAGTAGTAAGCTGGGGTCCTCTGAAGCTTTCTTT.

A few counts support this clonotype. The chain has TRBV11-2 and TRBJ2-7, with TRBD2 matching 11 bases. The CDR3 spans 13 residues. Trimming removed 5 bases from V and 9 bases from J; junction bases left unmatched: 6. Germline CDR1 SGHAT, CDR2 FQNNGV. CDR3 nucleotides: TGTGCCAGCAGCCAGACTAGCGGGGCAGGGCAGTACTTC. Translation gives CASSQTSGAGQYF.

This clonotype has just a few counts. This chain joins TRBV6-1 and TRBJ2-7; 9 nucleotides align to TRBD2. The V gene end was trimmed by 6 bases and the J gene end by 0 bases; junction bases not matched to a gene: 9. The CDR3 sequence is 16 residues long. CDR1 is MNHNS, CDR2 SASEGT, per germline. The CDR3 reads CASRVLAGPFSYEQYF. Here the CDR3 DNA reads TGTGCCAGCAGGGTACTAGCGGGTCCTTTCTCCTACGAGCAGTACTTC.

The chain recombines TRBV7-2 with TRBJ2-5; TRBD1 or TRBD2 may be the D gene (7 bases each). The ends were cut back, 11 bases at V and 5 bases at J, with 18 bases in the middle. CDR1 and CDR2 from the germline V gene are SGHTA and FQGNSA. This CDR3 has 13 residues. This chain's CDR3 is CAGGGGSGETQYF. In DNA form, the CDR3 reads TGTGCCGGGGGAGGGGGCTCGGGGGAGACCCAGTACTTC.

The chain has TRBV6-1 and TRBJ1-2; possible D gene TRBD1, 5 bases. Germline CDR1 and CDR2: MNHNS and SASEGT. CDR3 length: 17 amino acids. V was pared by 2 bases and J by 8 bases, with 24 bases between. DNA for the CDR3: TGTGCCAGCAGTGAAAGTGCAGTTAGGCGGGGCCGGGAGGGCTACACCTTC. It translates to CASSESAVRRGREGYTF.

This chain links TRBV29-1 with TRBJ2-1; 8 positions match TRBD2. J lost 6 bases, V lost 5 bases, and 12 bases had no gene match. From germline, CDR1 is SQVTM and CDR2 ANQGSEA. This CDR3 contains 15 residues. The chain's CDR3 is CSVTTSDKASNEQFF. Here the CDR3 DNA reads TGCAGCGTTACGACTAGCGACAAGGCGTCCAATGAGCAGTTCTTC.

This sequence joins TRBV7-9 and TRBJ2-5; D is unresolved. Germline V gives CDR1 SEHNR, CDR2 FQNEAQ (reference sequence). Trimming cost V 4 bases and J 5 bases, with 11 bases left between them. The CDR3 contains 13 residues. CDR3 in DNA: TGTGCCAGCAGCTCGATAGTTGGTGAGACCCAGTACTTC. Translating it yields CASSSIVGETQYF.

V gene TRBV4-3 combines with J gene TRBJ2-7; unclear D gene. Germline CDR1 reads LGHNA; CDR2 reads YSLEER. This CDR3 has 15 amino acids. V lost 0 bases and J lost 4, with 13 bases in between. The CDR3 DNA reads as TGCGCCAGCAGCCAAGAATATAACCAGCAATACGAGCAGTACTTC. Translated, it gives CASSQEYNQQYEQYF.